The sample holds many counts of the clone carrying this T cell receptor beta chain. Its antigen is still unknown. The source material, RNA transcripts, was used to amplify TCR beta CDR3 regions. Researchers ran a first-round RT-PCR on the TCR CDR3 using the HTBI primer set. TCRdb re-called the multiplex PCR reads with MiXCR, one entry per CDR3 protein. The repertoire consists of hundreds of thousands of distinct CDR3 sequences, with about 14% occurring once and the leading ten covering under 15%. The sample comes from a study of T cells in Graves' hyperthyroidism and ophthalmopathy. The wider study: Specimen type is peripheral blood, collected at initial diagnosis prior to any treatment.

General study results and limits: Among clonotypes expanded in thyroid above 0.001, most were also found in blood.

Duration under 3 months, a NOSPECS grade of at least 4, and a Clinical Activity Score of at least 3 characterized the ophthalmopathy patients. The sequencing input was blood. This TCR was recovered from a man between 18 and 35 years old with Graves' ophthalmopathy.

The CDR3 DNA reads as TGTGCCAGCAGTTCTCGAGCGTCCACTGAAGCTTTCTTT. Translation gives CASSSRASTEAFF. The V gene is TRBV2, the J gene TRBJ1-1; D is unresolved. Trimming cost V 5 bases and J 4 bases, with 11 bases left between them. This CDR3 region has 13 residues. CDR1 SNHLY and CDR2 FYNNEI come from the germline V gene. The full variable domain, in which reference TRBV2 and TRBJ1-1 provide the parts outside the CDR3, is EPEVTQTPSHQVTQMGQEVILRCVPISNHLYFYWYRQILGQKVEFLVSFYNNEISEKSEIFDDQFSVERPDGSNFTLKIRSTKLEDSAMYFCASSSRASTEAFFGQGTRLTVV.